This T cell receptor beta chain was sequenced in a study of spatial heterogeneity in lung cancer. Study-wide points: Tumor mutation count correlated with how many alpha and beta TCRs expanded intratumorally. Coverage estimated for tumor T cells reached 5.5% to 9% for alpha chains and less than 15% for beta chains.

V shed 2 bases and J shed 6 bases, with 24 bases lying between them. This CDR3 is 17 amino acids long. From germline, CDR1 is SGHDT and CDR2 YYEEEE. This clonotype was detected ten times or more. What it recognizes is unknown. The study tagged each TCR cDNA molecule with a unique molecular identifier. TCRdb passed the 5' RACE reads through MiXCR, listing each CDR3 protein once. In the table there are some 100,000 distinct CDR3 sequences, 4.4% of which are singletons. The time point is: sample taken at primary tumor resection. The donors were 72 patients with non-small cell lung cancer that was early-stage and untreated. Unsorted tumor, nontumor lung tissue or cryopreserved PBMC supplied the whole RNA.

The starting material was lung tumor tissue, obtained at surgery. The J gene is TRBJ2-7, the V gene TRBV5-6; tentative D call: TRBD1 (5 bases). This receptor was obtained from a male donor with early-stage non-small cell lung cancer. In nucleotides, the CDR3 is TGTGCCAGCAGCTTCTCACGCCTGGCAAGGGGAACCGGCGAGCAGTACTTC. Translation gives CASSFSRLARGTGEQYF.